The T cell receptor beta chain described here comes from a study of T-cell reconstitution after alpha-beta-depleted transplantation in children. This clonotype was seen more than once but under ten times. Its specificity is not known. A library of TCRbeta sequences, prepared with unique molecular identifiers, was generated. TCRdb called the PCR reads again in MiXCR, with one record for every CDR3 protein. The sample contains a few hundred thousand distinct CDR3 sequences, approximately 7.3% of which appear only once. Findings and caveats of the study: Several hundred expanded graft clones reportedly gave rise to the alpha-beta T cells present about two months after transplant. T-cell counts and diversity at one year post-transplant came mainly from newly produced T cells. Day-60 TCRbeta diversity that was high in some patients was derived from surviving recipient T cells and thymic progenitors.

Germline CDR1 MNHEY, CDR2 SVGEGT. The trim removed 0 bases at V and 4 bases at J, leaving 4 bases unmatched. This CDR3 region has 16 residues. The TCR was taken from a female patient aged 2-15 years who had a stem cell transplant for Fanconi anemia, so the T cells may come from the graft donor. The input for sequencing was peripheral blood, taken 360 days after TCRalphabeta/CD19-depleted stem cell transplant. This chain links TRBV6-2 or TRBV6-3 with TRBJ1-5; 9 nucleotides match TRBD1. CDR3 nucleotides: TGTGCCAGCAGTTACTCGGGACAGGGATCTAATCAGCCCCAGCATTTT. It encodes CASSYSGQGSNQPQHF.